This TCR beta chain was captured by sequencing in a study of T cells in women clearing cervical HPV infection. Looking at the study overall: Controls were women whose single incident HPV16 infection cleared within 12 months without precancer or cancer. Case blood was drawn when the lesion was first found; control blood after infection became undetectable. Whole-study results and caveats: CIN3+ cases had significantly higher TCR richness than controls; evenness did not differ.

Notes on this clone: Its antigen remains unidentified. Sequencing ends 3 residues short of the CDR3 end; the germline J gene provides the rest.

TCR beta CDR3 amplified by multiplex PCR from approximately 1,100 ng genomic DNA. Profiling relied on immunoSEQ multiplex PCR, and the TCRdb table lists in-frame clones only, not all of them. In total, the table holds fewer than 50,000 clones. Germline V CDR1 and CDR2: SNHLY, FYNNEI. The CDR3 is made up of 15 amino acids. The ends lost 6 bases at V and 4 bases at J; junction bases unmatched: 9. The sample was blood buffy coat. The chain has TRBV2 and TRBJ1-2; 9 bases agree with TRBD1. This receptor was obtained from a woman between 18 and 70 years old with a cervical HPV16 infection that either progressed to CIN3+ or cleared (not recorded which). The CDR3 sequence: CASRDRGQGLYGYTF. Incomplete CDR3 DNA: TGTGCCAGCAGGGACAGGGGACAAGGCCTCTATGGC.